These T cell receptor beta chains were read from a single sample in a study of human T cells and chemical hapten exposure. TCRdb re-derived calls from the RACE reads in MiXCR, one entry per CDR3 protein. The table has 300,000 to 450,000 distinct CDR3 sequences, about 5% seen once; the top ten hold over 6.5%. Here the sequenced sample was whole blood, taken in connection with sensitization to the hapten diphenylcyclopropenone (DPC). The origin of the receptors is a woman aged 18-29 years with alopecia areata. Some clones in this sample may be carry-over from other donors' samples. The CDR3 runs from the conserved cysteine through the conserved F or W. D genes are given only for firm matches. Size values are once, few and many counts, or a class for expanded clones, and some rows have none.

v_gene,abundance,d_gene,j_gene,CDR3nt,CDR3aa
TRBV12-3/TRBV12-4,NA,NA,TRBJ1-5,TGTGCCAGCACGACCACAAATCAGCCCCAGCATTTT,CASTTTNQPQHF
TRBV6-2/TRBV6-3,NA,NA,TRBJ2-1,TGTGCCTCCCGAGGCCGGGGCCTCTCCTACAATGAGCAGTTCTTC,CASRGRGLSYNEQFF
TRBV6-4,NA,TRBD2,TRBJ2-1,TGTGCCAGCAGTGACGGACTAGCGGGGTACAATGAGCAGTTCTTC,CASSDGLAGYNEQFF
TRBV7-8,many,NA,TRBJ2-5,TGTGCCAGCAGCTTATTAAGCAGGGCCCAAGAGACCCAGTACTTC,CASSLLSRAQETQYF
TRBV6-1,few,NA,TRBJ1-1,TGTGCCAGCAGTGACAGGGCCGGCATGAACACTGAAGCTTTCTTT,CASSDRAGMNTEAFF
TRBV6-5,many,NA,TRBJ1-4,TGTGCCAGCAGTTATAGCCAGGGGTCTGAAAAACTGTTTTTT,CASSYSQGSEKLFF
TRBV4-3,many,TRBD2,TRBJ2-3,TGCGCCAGCAGCCAAGGGGGTAGCGGGCGGGATACGCAGTATTTT,CASSQGGSGRDTQYF
TRBV3-1,few,NA,TRBJ2-7,TGTGCCAGCAGCCAAGATCGCAACGAGCAGTACTTC,CASSQDRNEQYF
TRBV5-1,NA,NA,TRBJ1-1,TGCGCCAGCGTCGCCGCCGCATATGGATACACTGAAGCTTTCTTT,CASVAAAYGYTEAFF
TRBV5-4,few,TRBD2,TRBJ2-5,TGTGCCAGCAGCTTGGATCTAGCGGGAATTCAAGAGACCCAGTACTTC,CASSLDLAGIQETQYF